This T cell receptor (beta chain) was identified during a study of human T cells and chemical hapten exposure. Looking at the study overall: Read at 6 days, the patch tests placed 0.01% DPC on the upper back. The study enrolled mostly female patients with alopecia areata, totalis or universalis.

This clonotype came up many times. Per the original data handling: TCRs per sample had a median of approximately 88,000 and ranged from about 20,000 to 700,000. MiXCR was run by TCRdb on the RACE reads, yielding one entry per CDR3 protein. The V and J calls, along with clone size, are taken from TCRdb and not from the paper's own processing. The sample contains fewer than 300,000 distinct CDR3 sequences, around 7% of which appear only once. Time point denoted: pre-sensitization, week 0. Treatment indicated: therapeutic diphenylcyclopropenone sensitization with weekly scalp DPC. Extraction of total RNA was performed on unfractionated whole blood. The CDR3 is made up of 15 amino acids. In germline, CDR1 is SGHTA, CDR2 FQGNSA. After removal of 2 bases from V and 6 bases from J, the junction contained 5 bases not matched to a gene.

The chain recombines TRBV7-2 with TRBJ2-3, with TRBD1 identical over 10 bases. The receptor's source is a man aged 18-30 years with alopecia areata. Some clones in this sample may be carry-over from other donors' samples. Sequencing used whole blood, obtained in connection with sensitization to the hapten diphenylcyclopropenone (DPC). The CDR3: CASSLLTGGVDTQYF. CDR3 coding DNA: TGTGCCAGCAGCTTATTGACAGGGGGCGTCGATACGCAGTATTTT.